One sample yielded the 14 T cell receptor beta chains listed below, sequenced in a study of T cell responses to AZD1222 COVID-19 vaccine. Method: immunoSEQ multiplex PCR; TCRdb's copy keeps in-frame clones and lacks some. Of some 190,000 clones in the sample, around 91% are singletons; the top ten hold about 6.9%. Source: peripheral blood, taken on day 0 of AZD1222 vaccination. These receptors originate from an adult in good health.

V gene TRBV9 combines with J gene TRBJ2-5; tentative D call: TRBD1 (7 bases). CDR1 SGDLS and CDR2 YYNGEE come from the germline V gene. The ends were cut back, 1 base at V and 3 bases at J, with 22 bases in the middle. The CDR3 extends over 18 amino acids. The CDR3 coding sequence is TGTGCCAGCAGCGTAAGTACCGGGGCGGGGACAGCCGAAGAGACCCAGTACTTC. Its protein is CASSVSTGAGTAEETQYF.

The chain carries TRBV3-1 (or the pseudogene TRBV3-2) and TRBJ1-4, with a possible D match to TRBD1 (5 bases). The CDR3 consists of 12 residues. The germline gives CDR1 LGHDT, CDR2 YNNKEL (reference sequence). With 2 bases removed from V and 8 bases from J, the gap between germline ends came to 6 bases. CDR3 protein: CASSQWGEKLFF. CDR3 nucleotides: TGTGCCAGCAGCCAATGGGGGGAAAAACTGTTTTTT.

This clone was recorded once. CDR3 nucleotide sequence: TGTGCCAGCTCGCCTAGCGGGAACACCGGGGAGCTGTTTTTT. It is translated as CASSPSGNTGELFF. The genes are TRBV7-9 and TRBJ2-2, with TRBD2 identical over 7 bases. From germline, CDR1 is SEHNR and CDR2 FQNEAQ (reference sequence). Unmatched junction bases numbered 4, after V lost 8 bases and J lost 1 base. CDR3 size: 14 residues.

The CDR3 DNA reads as TGTGCCAGCCGGGGGACTCCTCACCTCTCTGGAAACACCATATATTTT. It codes for CASRGTPHLSGNTIYF. This chain uses TRBV2 with TRBJ1-3, with D possibly matching TRBD1 (5 bases). CDR1 and CDR2 (germline): SNHLY, FYNNEI. V was cut by 8 bases and J by 0 bases, with 17 bases left in between. This CDR3 has 16 amino acids.

V usage is TRBV19 and J usage is TRBJ2-1; 7 bases fit TRBD1. CDR3 length: 14 amino acids. Germline-derived CDR1 and CDR2 are LNHDA and SQIVND (reference sequence). Trimming at V came to 4 bases and at J to 4 bases, leaving 4 bases not matched to a gene. DNA of the CDR3: TGTGCCAGTAGTACGGGACAGCCATACAATGAGCAGTTCTTC. It specifies CASSTGQPYNEQFF.

V usage is TRBV4-1 and J usage is TRBJ2-5, with TRBD2 as a possible D gene (6 bases). The CDR3 consists of 15 residues. Looked up from germline, CDR1 is MGHRA and CDR2 is YSYEKL. V lost 1 base, J lost 1 base, and 10 bases lay in between. CDR3 sequence reads: CASSQGWGGQETQYF. The CDR3, as DNA: TGCGCCAGCAGCCAAGGGTGGGGAGGCCAAGAGACCCAGTACTTC.

The chain employs TRBV6-5 and TRBJ2-1, with 12 nucleotides matching TRBD2. The CDR3 has 15 residues. Germline V gene data show CDR1 as MNHEY and CDR2 as SVGAGI. Trimming took 6 bases from V and 8 from J; bases not matched to a gene: 8. CDR3 residues: CASSYGLAGLYEQFF. In DNA, the CDR3 is TGTGCCAGCAGCTATGGACTAGCGGGGCTCTATGAGCAGTTCTTC.

The V gene is TRBV7-6, the J gene TRBJ1-6; D not certain. CDR3 length: 15 amino acids. V lost 1 base and J lost 9, with 13 bases in between. Germline V gives CDR1 SGHVS, CDR2 FNYEAQ. CDR3 coding DNA: TGTGCCAGCAGCTTAGGGGGATTATTAGGTTCACCCCTCCACTTT. It encodes CASSLGGLLGSPLHF. Variable domain in full (rest from reference TRBV7-6 and TRBJ1-6): GAGVSQSPRYKVTKRGQDVALRCDPISGHVSLYWYRQALGQGPEFLTYFNYEAQQDKSGLPNDRFSAERPEGSISTLTIQRTEQRDSAMYRCASSLGGLLGSPLHFGNGTRLTVT.

CDR3 protein: CASSIGGVGTDTQYF. DNA of the CDR3: TGTGCCAGTAGTATAGGCGGGGTTGGCACAGATACGCAGTATTTT. The chain carries TRBV19 and TRBJ2-3; possibly TRBD2 for D (6 bases). The germline V gene encodes CDR1 LNHDA and CDR2 SQIVND (reference sequence). V was trimmed by 1 base and J by 1 base, leaving 9 bases between them. This CDR3 region has 15 residues.

The genes are TRBV19 and TRBJ1-5; perhaps TRBD1 as D (5 bases). The CDR3 length is 16 residues. Germline CDR1 is LNHDA and CDR2 is SQIVND (reference sequence). The germline V and J ends were trimmed by 6 bases and 0 bases, with 15 bases remaining between them. CDR3 bases: TGTGCCAGTAGCCTATACACAGGCGATAGCAATCAGCCCCAGCATTTT. It translates to CASSLYTGDSNQPQHF.

CDR3 DNA: TGTGCCAGCAGTGAAGAGAACTATGGCTACACCTTC. Protein product: CASSEENYGYTF. The chain has TRBV2 and TRBJ1-2; D gene unclear. Germline lookup yields CDR1 SNHLY and CDR2 FYNNEI. The CDR3 contains 12 residues. The ends were cut back, 1 base at V and 2 bases at J, with 2 bases in the middle.

CDR3 coding DNA: TGCAGCGCCCGGACTAGCGGGGGAGTGGAGACCCAGTACTTC. Protein sequence: CSARTSGGVETQYF. The genes are TRBV29-1 and TRBJ2-5; 13 nucleotides match TRBD2. The CDR3 covers 14 residues. Germline lookup yields CDR1 SQVTM and CDR2 ANQGSEA. V shed 7 bases and J 5 bases; nucleotides not matched to a gene: 7.

V gene TRBV5-6 combines with J gene TRBJ2-1; D not resolved. The CDR3 extends over 12 amino acids. Germline V lookup: CDR1 SGHDT, CDR2 YYEEEE. V lost 5 bases and J lost 9, with 12 bases in between. The CDR3 loop reads CASRSPVGEQFF. The CDR3 DNA reads as TGTGCCAGCAGAAGCCCCGTGGGTGAGCAGTTCTTC.

The chain employs TRBV7-3 and TRBJ2-7; 8 positions agree with TRBD2. Germline V gene lookup returns CDR1 SGHTA and CDR2 FQGTGA. CDR3 length: 16 amino acids. The V gene end was trimmed by 4 bases and the J gene end by 5 bases; junction bases not matched to a gene: 13. For the CDR3, the DNA is TGTGCCAGCAGCTCAAAACCGGGACTAGAGTCCAACGAGCAGTACTTC. This gives the protein CASSSKPGLESNEQYF.